This entry lists 28 T cell receptor beta chains sequenced from one sample in a study of graft-versus-host responses after intestinal transplantation. Clones were read by immunoSEQ multiplex PCR, and TCRdb kept only the in-frame ones, dropping some. The data contain roughly 53,000 clones, about 89% of them singletons. Sample: PBMCs, taken roughly 660 days after intestinal transplant. These TCRs come from a human patient who received an intestinal transplant, so some T cells may come from the graft donor.

The chain is built from TRBV6-5 and TRBJ1-1; weak D call: TRBD1 (6 bases). There are 14 residues in the CDR3. Trimming stripped 0 bases from V and 7 bases from J, with 12 bases between. Per the germline V gene, CDR1 is MNHEY and CDR2 is SVGAGI. In DNA, the CDR3 is TGTGCCAGCAGTTACTCGGTTCAGGGGATTGAAGCTTTCTTT. It specifies CASSYSVQGIEAFF.

V and J are TRBV9 and TRBJ1-4; D ambiguous. Deletions cut 0 bases from V and 4 bases from J, with 7 bases between. The CDR3 is made up of 14 amino acids. The germline V gene has CDR1 SGDLS and CDR2 YYNGEE. In DNA, the CDR3 is TGTGCCAGCAGCGTAGTTGCAGATAATGAAAAACTGTTTTTT. Residues: CASSVVADNEKLFF.

Turning to this clone: One end of the junction fails to match germline, which may point to a read error. The gene calls are TRBV5-4 and TRBJ1-2; 9 positions agree with TRBD1. This CDR3 is 14 amino acids long. CDR1 and CDR2 (germline): SGHNT, YYREEE (reference sequence). CDR3 DNA: TGTGCCAGCAGCCGAAAGACTGGGACAGGGCAACCCGCCTTC. Amino acids: CASSRKTGTGQPAF.

The J gene is TRBJ1-2, the V gene TRBV11-3; TRBD1 matches at 12 bases. With 5 bases clipped from V and 6 bases from J, the junction kept 10 bases outside the gene matches. Germline-derived CDR1 and CDR2 are SGHNT and YENEEA. CDR3 length: 16 residues. This CDR3 is CASSAQAGTGGHGYTF. The CDR3 DNA follows: TGTGCCAGCAGCGCCCAGGCAGGGACAGGGGGCCATGGCTACACCTTC. Using reference TRBV11-3 and TRBJ1-2 for the parts outside the CDR3, the full variable domain is EAGVVQSPRYKIIEKKQPVAFWCNPISGHNTLYWYLQNLGQGPELLIRYENEEAVDDSQLPKDRFSAERLKGVDSTLKIQPAELGDSAVYLCASSAQAGTGGHGYTFGSGTRLTVV.

The chain is built from TRBV6-1 and TRBJ2-3, with TRBD2 matching over 9 bases. The CDR3 covers 15 residues. The V gene's germline CDR1 is MNHNS and CDR2 SASEGT. Trimming took 4 bases from V and 5 from J; bases not matched to a gene: 7. For the CDR3, the DNA is TGTGCCAGCAGTGTGGTGCGGGGGGGGGAAGATACGCAGTATTTT. This codes for CASSVVRGGEDTQYF.

The J gene is TRBJ2-5, the V gene TRBV30; 8 bases fit TRBD1. J lost 7 bases, V lost 7 bases, and 17 bases had no gene match. Germline CDR1 is GTSNPN and CDR2 is SVGIG (reference sequence). The CDR3 sequence is 15 residues long. CDR3 in DNA: TGTGCCTCCCATGGGACAGGCCAGGAGGGGGGGACCCAGTACTTC. This translates into CASHGTGQEGGTQYF. Complete variable domain (other parts from reference TRBV30 and TRBJ2-5): SQTIHQWPATLVQPVGSPLSLECTVEGTSNPNLYWYRQAAGRGLQLLFYSVGIGQISSEVPQNLSASRPQDRQFILSSKKLLLSDSGFYLCASHGTGQEGGTQYFGPGTRLLVL.

The gene calls are TRBV7-9 and TRBJ2-3; D is possibly TRBD2 (5 bases). CDR1 SEHNR and CDR2 FQNEAQ come from the germline V gene (reference sequence). The ends were cut back, 2 bases at V and 1 base at J, with 10 bases in the middle. The CDR3 contains 15 residues. In nucleotides, the CDR3 is TGTGCCAGCAGCTTACTCCTAGCTCGCACAGATACGCAGTATTTT. Translating gives CASSLLLARTDTQYF.

The rearrangement joins TRBV5-1 to TRBJ2-2, with D maybe TRBD1 (5 bases). Looked up from germline, CDR1 is SGHRS and CDR2 is YFSETQ. The CDR3 has 15 residues. V shed 2 bases and J shed 2 bases, with 10 bases lying between them. The CDR3 protein is CASSFRDSNTGELFF. The CDR3 bases are TGCGCCAGCAGCTTTCGCGACAGTAACACCGGGGAGCTGTTTTTT.

This clone was seen a handful of times. This chain connects TRBV5-4 to TRBJ2-1, with 7 positions matching TRBD2. The trim removed 5 bases at V and 9 bases at J, leaving 2 bases unmatched. This CDR3 comprises 11 residues. The germline gives CDR1 SGHNT, CDR2 YYREEE (reference sequence). For the CDR3, the DNA is TGTGCCAGCAGTTGGGGGGGTGAGCAGTTCTTC. This sequence encodes CASSWGGEQFF.

The genes are TRBV5-4 and TRBJ2-7; TRBD1 aligns across 9 bases. The CDR3 is 15 residues long. CDR1 is SGHNT and CDR2 is YYREEE in the germline V gene (reference sequence). The J segment lost 6 bases and the V segment lost 3 bases, leaving 10 bases of the junction unmatched. The CDR3 is CASSSPGQGWVEQYF. DNA for the CDR3: TGTGCCAGCAGCTCACCGGGACAGGGTTGGGTCGAGCAGTACTTC.

The chain recombines TRBV9 with TRBJ1-1; D possibly corresponds to TRBD1 (6 bases). CDR1 is SGDLS and CDR2 is YYNGEE in the germline V gene. V dropped 4 bases and J dropped 1 base, with 14 bases sitting between them. The CDR3 runs to 15 residues. DNA for the CDR3: TGTGCCAGCAGCCTTATCGTACAGGGGAACACTGAAGCTTTCTTT. As protein: CASSLIVQGNTEAFF.

This clone was seen just once. The rearrangement links TRBV27 to TRBJ2-1; 8 positions agree with TRBD2. V lost 6 bases, J lost 6 bases, and 4 bases stayed unmatched. This CDR3 is 13 amino acids long. Germline V lookup: CDR1 MNHEY, CDR2 SMNVEV (reference sequence). CDR3 protein: CASRAGGFNEQFF. As DNA, the CDR3 is TGTGCCAGCAGGGCGGGGGGATTCAATGAGCAGTTCTTC.

The chain employs TRBV5-1 and TRBJ1-4; D is unclear. The V end was cut by 5 bases, the J end by 7 bases, with 12 bases between. Germline assignment: CDR1 SGHRS and CDR2 YFSETQ. The CDR3 sequence is 13 residues long. CDR3 in amino acids: CASRPVLGEKLFF. The CDR3 DNA is TGCGCCAGCAGGCCGGTTCTGGGTGAAAAACTGTTTTTT.

This clone was found a few times. The gene calls are TRBV7-9 and TRBJ1-2; D possibly corresponds to TRBD1 (6 bases). The CDR3 runs 14 residues. Trimming cost V 5 bases and J 8 bases, with 18 bases left between them. CDR1 and CDR2 (germline): SEHNR, FQNEAQ (reference sequence). The CDR3 DNA reads as TGTGCCAGCAGCGAAACGGTGCAGGGGCAGGGCTACACCTTC. It is translated as CASSETVQGQGYTF.

This clone was detected once. J is TRBJ2-7 and V is TRBV2; the D gene is possibly TRBD1 (6 bases). The V gene lost 5 bases and the J gene lost 2 bases, with 10 bases spanning the gap. This CDR3 region has 13 residues. Germline V gene data show CDR1 as SNHLY and CDR2 as FYNNEI. The CDR3 here is CASSPDSTYEQYF. CDR3 bases: TGTGCCAGCAGTCCGGACAGCACCTACGAGCAGTACTTC.

This chain joins TRBV5-4 and TRBJ1-1; perhaps TRBD1 as D (6 bases). CDR1 SGHNT and CDR2 YYREEE come from the germline V gene (reference sequence). The CDR3 runs to 14 residues. V shed 1 base and J shed 0 bases, with 7 bases lying between them. The DNA for the CDR3 is TGTGCCAGCAGCTTGAAGGGGGTGAACACTGAAGCTTTCTTT. Its translation: CASSLKGVNTEAFF.

This chain links TRBV18 with TRBJ1-1; 7 positions agree with TRBD1. After removal of 2 bases from V and 6 bases from J, the junction contained 12 bases not matched to a gene. From germline, CDR1 is KGHSH and CDR2 LQKENI. The CDR3 has 16 amino acids. CDR3 residues: CASSPYPGGTSPEAFF. The CDR3 DNA reads TGTGCCAGCTCACCATACCCAGGGGGGACAAGCCCTGAAGCTTTCTTT.

The CDR3 coding sequence is TGTGCCAGCAGCTTAGGGGACTATGGCGAGCAGTACTTC. Residues: CASSLGDYGEQYF. This rearrangement joins TRBV11-2 to TRBJ2-7; TRBD2 aligns across 7 bases. V lost 1 base to trimming and J lost 6 bases; unmatched junction nucleotides: 3. This CDR3 region has 13 residues. Germline CDR1 SGHAT, CDR2 FQNNGV.

This clone was observed a single time. This rearrangement joins TRBV11-1 to TRBJ2-1; TRBD2 agrees at 12 bases. This CDR3 has 17 residues. The germline gives CDR1 SGHAT, CDR2 FQDESV (reference sequence). V trimming: 6 bases; J trimming: 9 bases; junction bases outside the gene matches: 15. CDR3 residues: CASSAERASGGGTEQFF. In DNA, the CDR3 is TGTGCCAGCAGTGCCGAGAGGGCTAGCGGGGGGGGCACTGAGCAGTTCTTC.

This chain joins TRBV6-1 and TRBJ1-2; perhaps TRBD1 as D (5 bases). The length of the CDR3 is 19 residues. Trimming took 4 bases from V and 0 from J, leaving 24 bases between them. Germline V CDR1 and CDR2: MNHNS, SASEGT. Here the CDR3 reads CASSGILSRGHISNYGYTF. CDR3 sequence (DNA): TGTGCCAGCAGTGGGATACTAAGCCGAGGACATATTTCTAACTATGGCTACACCTTC.

This chain connects TRBV7-7 to TRBJ2-7; the match to TRBD1 covers 8 bases. The J segment lost 3 bases and the V segment lost 5 bases, leaving 3 bases of the junction unmatched. The germline CDR1 and CDR2 sequences are SSHAT and FNYEAQ (reference sequence). CDR3 length equals 13 residues. This CDR3 is CASSHGTGYEQYF. The CDR3 nucleotides read TGTGCCAGCAGCCACGGGACAGGCTACGAGCAGTACTTC. The full variable domain, rest sourced from reference TRBV7-7 and TRBJ2-7, is GAGVSQSPRYKVTKRGQDVTLRCDPISSHATLYWYQQALGQGPEFLTYFNYEAQPDKSGLPSDRFSAERPEGSISTLTIQRTEQRDSAMYRCASSHGTGYEQYFGPGTRLTVT.

By share of the sample, this clone is medium-sized (0.01 to 0.1%). The rearrangement uses TRBV14 and TRBJ2-1; D might be TRBD2 (5 bases). Trimming removed 5 bases at V and 7 bases at J, with 21 bases between. In germline, CDR1 is SGHDN, CDR2 FVKESK. CDR3 length: 16 amino acids. Here the CDR3 DNA reads TGTGCCAGCAGCTGGTGGGGAAGCGGATCCCTAAATGAGCAGTTCTTC. Protein: CASSWWGSGSLNEQFF.

This CDR3 is CASRAGGAGDTQYF. The DNA of the CDR3 is TGTGCCAGCCGGGCGGGGGGCGCGGGAGATACGCAGTATTTT. The V and J genes are TRBV6-1 and TRBJ2-3; 8 bases map to TRBD2. The junction had 9 bases not matched to a gene; V was cut back by 8 bases and J by 5 bases. CDR3 length equals 14 residues. Germline loops: CDR1 MNHNS, CDR2 SASEGT.

This chain connects TRBV2 to TRBJ2-5, with D perhaps assigned TRBD1 or TRBD2 (7 bases each). Deletions cut 3 bases from V and 5 bases from J, with 13 bases between. CDR1 and CDR2 (germline): SNHLY, FYNNEI. The CDR3 contains 14 residues. CDR3 sequence (DNA): TGTGCCAGCAGTGACGTCAGGGGGGGGGAGACCCAGTACTTC. Translation: CASSDVRGGETQYF.

This clone was seen only a few times. This rearrangement joins TRBV4-1 to TRBJ2-2; unclear D gene. Germline V gives CDR1 MGHRA, CDR2 YSYEKL. The CDR3 sequence is 15 residues long. V lost 4 bases to trimming and J lost 2 bases, with 11 bases between them. The CDR3 here is CASSPWSVNTGELFF. The CDR3 DNA reads TGCGCCAGCAGCCCTTGGTCAGTAAACACCGGGGAGCTGTTTTTT.

Here the CDR3 reads CASHASQVSPLHF. The CDR3 region has the DNA TGTGCCAGCCATGCCTCACAGGTGTCACCCCTCCACTTT. The rearrangement joins TRBV6-6 to TRBJ1-6; possible D gene TRBD1, 5 bases. The CDR3 consists of 13 residues. V was pared by 8 bases and J by 10 bases, with 15 bases between. The germline V gene encodes CDR1 MNHNY and CDR2 SVGAGI (reference sequence).

This rearrangement joins TRBV19 to TRBJ1-3; unclear D gene. The germline gives CDR1 LNHDA, CDR2 SQIVND (reference sequence). The CDR3 has 13 amino acids. With 3 bases removed from V and 0 bases from J, the gap between germline ends came to 3 bases. In nucleotides, the CDR3 is TGTGCCAGTAGTATGTTCTCTGGAAACACCATATATTTT. Residues: CASSMFSGNTIYF.

This chain's CDR3 is CARSLVRGSEKLFF. CDR3 in DNA: TGTGCCAGAAGCTTGGTCAGGGGAAGTGAAAAACTGTTTTTT. The genes are TRBV5-3 and TRBJ1-4, with D possibly TRBD1 on 6 matching bases. TRBV5-3 is reported as an ORF; its role is uncertain. CDR3 size: 14 residues. Trimming stripped 0 bases from V and 7 bases from J, with 10 bases between.